The 27 T cell receptor beta chains below were found in one sample sequenced in a study of cytomegalovirus exposure and HLA in healthy donors. Both 60 Vbeta primers and 13 Jbeta primers went into the PCR. Sequencing was performed with immunoSEQ multiplex PCR; in TCRdb, only in-frame clones are kept and a portion is missing. The sample shows approximately 86,000 clones, 85% of them seen only once. Sequencing was done on a sample of PBMCs. These receptors all come from a man in his forties in good health and CMV-seropositive.

This clone has just a few counts. At one of its ends the junction is not consistent with the germline gene, which may arise from a read error. V gene TRBV28 combines with J gene TRBJ1-2, with 8 bases identical to TRBD1. The CDR3 has 12 residues. Germline CDR1 is MDHEN and CDR2 is SYDVKM. The CDR3 nucleotides read TGTGCCAGCAGTTTAAGACCGGGACAGGCCTCTTTC. This encodes CASSLRPGQASF.

V is TRBV30 and J is TRBJ1-1; D is possibly TRBD1 (5 bases). Germline V gene lookup returns CDR1 GTSNPN and CDR2 SVGIG (reference sequence). The CDR3 is made up of 13 amino acids. V was shortened by 4 bases and J by 2 bases, with 11 bases between the two germline ends. In DNA, the CDR3 is TGTGCCTGGAAGGGGCAGACAAACACTGAAGCTTTCTTT. Translating it yields CAWKGQTNTEAFF.

This sequence joins TRBV25-1 and TRBJ2-1; maybe TRBD2 (6 bases). The CDR3 spans 15 residues. V lost 4 bases and J 5 bases, leaving 15 bases between the germline ends. CDR1 is MGHDK, CDR2 SYGVNS, per germline. The CDR3 nucleotides read TGTGCCAGCAGTGGAACCGGGACTGTCCACAATGAGCAGTTCTTC. It yields the protein CASSGTGTVHNEQFF.

The CDR3 nucleotides are TGTGCCAGCAGTGATGGATGGGGGGGGAGTAGCGCAGATACGCAGTATTTT. It specifies CASSDGWGGSSADTQYF. V gene TRBV6-1 combines with J gene TRBJ2-3; the match to TRBD2 covers 7 bases. Germline V lookup: CDR1 MNHNS, CDR2 SASEGT. Trimming took 3 bases from V and 4 from J; bases not matched to a gene: 13. The CDR3 length is 17 residues.

Relative to its sample, this clone is medium-sized. J is TRBJ1-5 and V is TRBV2, with D possibly matching TRBD1 (5 bases). From germline, CDR1 is SNHLY and CDR2 FYNNEI. V lost 3 bases and J lost 7, with 10 bases in between. The CDR3 contains 13 residues. The CDR3 loop reads CASSDTGQQPQHF. DNA for the CDR3: TGTGCCAGCAGTGATACAGGTCAGCAGCCCCAGCATTTT.

The chain recombines TRBV5-5 with TRBJ2-3, with no clear D. Germline CDR1 SGHKS, CDR2 YYEKEE (reference sequence). Trimming cost V 2 bases and J 0 bases, with 10 bases left between them. The CDR3 spans 15 residues. The CDR3 DNA reads as TGTGCCAGCAGCTTTCTAGGCACTAGCACAGATACGCAGTATTTT. Its translation: CASSFLGTSTDTQYF.

The chain links TRBV5-8 to TRBJ2-7; tentatively, D is TRBD1 (6 bases). Between the trimmed V and J ends, which lost 2 bases and 5 bases, there was a span of 17 bases. This CDR3 is built from 15 residues. Per germline, CDR1 SGHTS and CDR2 YDEGEE. The CDR3 region has the DNA TGTGCCAGCAGCTTATCCGGCAGGACAGTCAACGAGCAGTACTTC. Its protein product is CASSLSGRTVNEQYF.

The chain is built from TRBV2 and TRBJ1-1; 8 positions agree with TRBD1. The CDR3 runs to 15 residues. CDR1 and CDR2 (germline): SNHLY, FYNNEI. Trimming removed 6 bases from V and 2 bases from J; junction bases left unmatched: 8. In nucleotides, the CDR3 is TGTGCCAGCAGCTATTATACAGGGGGTAACACTGAAGCTTTCTTT. Translation gives CASSYYTGGNTEAFF.

This chain links TRBV5-1 with TRBJ2-2, with D unresolved. The V end was cut by 0 bases, the J end by 8 bases, with 8 bases between. The CDR3 is made up of 13 amino acids. The germline CDR1 and CDR2 sequences are SGHRS and YFSETQ. CDR3 amino acids: CASSLVLLGELFF. The CDR3 region has the DNA TGCGCCAGCAGCTTGGTTCTCTTGGGGGAGCTGTTTTTT.

The chain joins TRBV14 to TRBJ1-2, with a weak D call TRBD1 (5 bases). CDR1 and CDR2 from the germline V gene are SGHDN and FVKESK. CDR3 length equals 12 residues. V was cut by 4 bases and J by 7 bases, with 10 bases left in between. The DNA of the CDR3 is TGTGCCAGCAGCCCCGGACACTCTGGCTACACCTTC. Translated: CASSPGHSGYTF.

The chain has TRBV5-1 and TRBJ1-1; D might be TRBD1 (6 bases). Germline V gene sequence: CDR1 SGHRS, CDR2 YFSETQ. The V gene lost 4 bases and the J gene lost 1 base, with 11 bases spanning the gap. The CDR3 covers 14 residues. The DNA for the CDR3 is TGCGCCAGCAGCCCCATGACAGGGAACACTGAAGCTTTCTTT. Its translation is CASSPMTGNTEAFF.

V and J are TRBV10-3 and TRBJ2-5, with 10 positions matching TRBD2. Trimming removed 8 bases from V and 3 bases from J; junction bases left unmatched: 9. This CDR3 is built from 15 residues. Germline V lookup: CDR1 ENHRY, CDR2 SYGVKD. CDR3 coding DNA: TGTGCCATCGGAGGATCCAGCGGGGGGGAAGAGACCCAGTACTTC. Protein sequence: CAIGGSSGGEETQYF.

The chain joins TRBV27 to TRBJ1-5; 7 positions agree with TRBD1. The CDR3 loop spans 12 amino acids. Germline trimming cut 5 bases from V and 5 bases from J; bases unmatched to any gene: 0. Germline values: CDR1 MNHEY, CDR2 SMNVEV (reference sequence). The CDR3 DNA sequence: TGTGCCAGCAGTGACAGGGATCAGCCCCAGCATTTT. Its translation is CASSDRDQPQHF.

The chain combines TRBV2 with TRBJ2-3; D is uncertain. The germline V and J ends were trimmed by 7 bases and 4 bases, with 6 bases remaining between them. The CDR3 is made up of 11 amino acids. Germline V gene sequence: CDR1 SNHLY, CDR2 FYNNEI. The CDR3 bases are TGTGCCAGCACGCCGGCAGATACGCAGTATTTT. Residues: CASTPADTQYF.

The chain combines TRBV28 with TRBJ1-4, with 7 bases lining up with TRBD1. CDR3 length equals 16 residues. With 5 bases clipped from V and 8 bases from J, the junction kept 14 bases outside the gene matches. Germline V gene lookup returns CDR1 MDHEN and CDR2 SYDVKM. The CDR3 reads CASSPVRQGGREKLFF. The CDR3 bases are TGTGCCAGCAGTCCAGTCCGACAGGGAGGACGAGAAAAACTGTTTTTT.

Only one count was recorded for this clone. This chain joins TRBV29-1 and TRBJ2-1; TRBD1 matches 7 bases. The germline V gene has CDR1 SQVTM and CDR2 ANQGSEA. This CDR3 comprises 14 residues. V shed 7 bases and J 3 bases; nucleotides not matched to a gene: 9. The CDR3 here is CSDVRTGGYNEQFF. CDR3 DNA sequence: TGCAGCGACGTGCGGACAGGAGGCTACAATGAGCAGTTCTTC.

This chain uses TRBV7-3 with TRBJ2-1, with 13 bases that match TRBD2. V lost 4 bases to trimming and J lost 7 bases; unmatched junction nucleotides: 10. Germline lookup yields CDR1 SGHTA and CDR2 FQGTGA. The CDR3 spans 17 residues. The CDR3 loop reads CASSSGGGLAGTNEQFF. In DNA, the CDR3 is TGTGCCAGCAGCTCTGGGGGGGGACTAGCGGGGACGAATGAGCAGTTCTTC.

This clone was detected once. The chain couples TRBV5-1 to TRBJ2-3; D unclear. V lost 3 bases and J 3 bases, leaving 8 bases between the germline ends. This CDR3 is 13 amino acids long. CDR1 SGHRS and CDR2 YFSETQ come from the germline V gene. The CDR3 DNA sequence: TGCGCCAGCAGCTCCGCGACTACAGATACGCAGTATTTT. It translates to CASSSATTDTQYF.

This chain links TRBV12-5 with TRBJ2-7, with 9 bases fitting TRBD1. Germline CDR1 reads LGHNT; CDR2 reads FRNRAP. V trimming: 7 bases; J trimming: 6 bases; junction bases outside the gene matches: 10. This CDR3 is 14 amino acids long. The CDR3 is CASATRTGDREQYF. The CDR3 DNA sequence: TGTGCTAGTGCCACGAGGACAGGGGATCGCGAGCAGTACTTC.

The rearrangement joins TRBV5-1 to TRBJ1-2; a possible D gene is TRBD1 (5 bases). The germline CDR1 and CDR2 sequences are SGHRS and YFSETQ. The CDR3 spans 13 residues. Trimming removed 4 bases at V and 2 bases at J, with 9 bases between. CDR3 in DNA: TGCGCCAGCAGCCCGGCAGGGAACTATGGCTACACCTTC. Amino acid sequence: CASSPAGNYGYTF.

The chain joins TRBV5-1 to TRBJ2-7; 9 nucleotides agree with TRBD1. V was pared by 1 base and J by 6 bases, with 5 bases of the junction left unmatched. Germline V gives CDR1 SGHRS, CDR2 YFSETQ. This CDR3 comprises 14 residues. The CDR3 here is CASSLLGQGREQYF. CDR3 nucleotide sequence: TGCGCCAGCAGCTTGCTAGGACAGGGGCGCGAGCAGTACTTC.

Only one count was recorded for this clone. The rearrangement uses TRBV6-5 and TRBJ2-5; tentatively, D is TRBD1 (5 bases). Near its end, the DNA agrees better with TRBJ2-7, so the J call may be wrong. CDR1 is MNHEY, CDR2 SVGAGI, per germline. The CDR3 has 15 amino acids. DNA for the CDR3: TGTGCCAGCAGTTACTCGGGGCTGAGCTCCTACGAGCAGTACTTC. Its protein product is CASSYSGLSSYEQYF.

V usage is TRBV15 and J usage is TRBJ1-2; D may be TRBD1 (6 bases). The germline CDR1 and CDR2 sequences are LNHNV and YYDKDF (reference sequence). The CDR3 extends over 13 amino acids. V was cut by 5 bases and J by 8 bases, with 15 bases left in between. The CDR3 coding sequence is TGTGCCACCAGCCCGGACGGGGGGCGAGGCTACACCTTC. Its protein is CATSPDGGRGYTF.

The chain combines TRBV7-6 with TRBJ1-5; D possibly corresponds to TRBD1 (6 bases). Trimming cost V 1 base and J 7 bases, with 14 bases left between them. Germline CDR1 and CDR2: SGHVS and FNYEAQ. The CDR3 has 15 residues. The CDR3 loop is CASSLGGGGGQPQHF. The CDR3 coding sequence is TGTGCCAGCAGCTTAGGAGGGGGGGGAGGACAGCCCCAGCATTTT.

By sample share, this clone is medium-sized. The chain links TRBV19 to TRBJ1-1, with 8 nucleotides matching TRBD1. The CDR3 loop spans 16 amino acids. After removal of 2 bases from V and 7 bases from J, the junction contained 12 bases not matched to a gene. Germline values: CDR1 LNHDA, CDR2 SQIVND (reference sequence). Here the CDR3 DNA reads TGTGCCAGTAGTATACAGCAGGGGGCAGAAAGGGATGAAGCTTTCTTT. Its protein product is CASSIQQGAERDEAFF.

The rearrangement links TRBV7-3 to TRBJ2-1, with TRBD2 identical over 7 bases. The CDR3 runs 13 residues. Trimming at V came to 5 bases and at J to 6 bases, leaving 4 bases not matched to a gene. Germline V gene lookup returns CDR1 SGHTA and CDR2 FQGTGA. The CDR3 is CASSGEGRNEQFF. The CDR3 DNA follows: TGTGCCAGCAGCGGGGAGGGGCGCAATGAGCAGTTCTTC.

The chain couples TRBV10-3 to TRBJ2-3, with 11 bases identical to TRBD2. In germline, CDR1 is ENHRY, CDR2 SYGVKD. There are 17 residues in the CDR3. After removal of 0 bases from V and 4 bases from J, the junction contained 6 bases not matched to a gene. CDR3 DNA sequence: TGTGCCATCAGTGAGTCAATAGCGGGGGGGCCAGCAGATACGCAGTATTTT. Translation gives CAISESIAGGPADTQYF.